This entry lists 8 T cell receptor beta chains sequenced from one sample in a study of blood T cell repertoires in COVID-19. Assay: immunoSEQ multiplex PCR; the TCRdb copy retains only in-frame clones and omits some. This table has about 80,000 clones, roughly 80% appearing once. The specimen sequenced was peripheral blood. The receptors derive from a woman between 65 and 79 years old with acute or convalescent COVID-19.

The chain combines TRBV3-1 (or the pseudogene TRBV3-2) with TRBJ1-2, with 8 positions matching TRBD1. J lost 2 bases, V lost 4 bases, and 6 bases had no gene match. CDR1 and CDR2 from the germline V gene are LGHDT and YNNKEL (reference sequence). CDR3 length equals 15 residues. CDR3 sequence reads: CASSPGTGLNYGYTF. CDR3 DNA: TGTGCCAGCAGCCCCGGGACAGGCCTAAACTATGGCTACACCTTC.

The chain combines TRBV7-2 with TRBJ1-2, with D possibly being TRBD1 (5 bases). The CDR3 is made up of 13 amino acids. Germline CDR1 is SGHTA and CDR2 is FQGNSA. Deletions cut 1 base from V and 8 bases from J, with 11 bases between. The CDR3 sequence: CASSLGGRQGYTF. As DNA, the CDR3 is TGTGCCAGCAGCTTAGGGGGAAGACAGGGCTACACCTTC.

V usage is TRBV7-9 and J usage is TRBJ2-7, with D possibly matching TRBD2 (6 bases). The germline V gene encodes CDR1 SEHNR and CDR2 FQNEAQ (reference sequence). The CDR3 sequence is 14 residues long. V lost 1 base to trimming and J lost 5 bases, with 12 bases between them. The CDR3 sequence: CASSLGSWGDEQYF. The CDR3 DNA reads TGTGCCAGCAGCTTAGGTAGCTGGGGGGACGAGCAGTACTTC. The full variable domain, in which reference TRBV7-9 and TRBJ2-7 provide the parts outside the CDR3, is DTGVSQNPRHKITKRGQNVTFRCDPISEHNRLYWYRQTLGQGPEFLTYFQNEAQLEKSRLLSDRFSAERPKGSFSTLEIQRTEQGDSAMYLCASSLGSWGDEQYFGPGTRLTVT.

The chain recombines TRBV7-9 with TRBJ1-3; 10 bases align to TRBD1. CDR1 and CDR2 from the germline V gene are SEHNR and FQNEAQ (reference sequence). The CDR3 has 16 amino acids. V was clipped by 5 bases and J by 0 bases; unmatched bases: 4. CDR3 amino acids: CASSVGQGSSGNTIYF. The CDR3 DNA sequence: TGTGCCAGCAGCGTGGGACAGGGGTCCTCTGGAAACACCATATATTTT.

This clone was counted between two and nine times. V and J are TRBV10-3 and TRBJ2-5; 7 nucleotides line up with TRBD1. Germline trimming cut 2 bases from V and 1 base from J; bases unmatched to any gene: 1. There are 14 residues in the CDR3. CDR1 is ENHRY and CDR2 is SYGVKD in the germline V gene. The CDR3 reads CAISEGTVQETQYF. The CDR3 DNA is TGTGCCATCAGTGAGGGGACAGTCCAAGAGACCCAGTACTTC.

The chain links TRBV19 to TRBJ2-5; possible D gene TRBD2, 6 bases. CDR1 and CDR2 from the germline V gene are LNHDA and SQIVND (reference sequence). V gave up 2 bases and J gave up 2 bases, with 12 bases separating them. The CDR3 runs to 15 residues. The CDR3 here is CASSIIPSGQETQYF. The CDR3 DNA sequence: TGTGCCAGTAGTATAATCCCCAGCGGGCAAGAGACCCAGTACTTC.

V is TRBV6-6 and J is TRBJ1-3; D gene ambiguous. The CDR3 is 13 residues long. The germline V gene has CDR1 MNHNY and CDR2 SVGAGI (reference sequence). V lost 8 bases, J lost 4 bases, and 12 bases lay in between. CDR3 nucleotide sequence: TGTGCCAGCCGTAGTGGGCCCGGAAACACCATATATTTT. Encoded protein: CASRSGPGNTIYF.

The chain carries TRBV5-1 and TRBJ1-2, with D tentatively TRBD1 (6 bases). From germline, CDR1 is SGHRS and CDR2 YFSETQ. V was trimmed by 0 bases and J by 5 bases, leaving 8 bases between them. The CDR3 has 13 residues. The CDR3 spells CASSLGRGYGYTF. In DNA form, the CDR3 reads TGCGCCAGCAGCTTGGGAAGGGGGTATGGCTACACCTTC. The whole variable domain, remainder taken from reference TRBV5-1 and TRBJ1-2, is KAGVTQTPRYLIKTRGQQVTLSCSPISGHRSVSWYQQTPGQGLQFLFEYFSETQRNKGNFPGRFSGRQFSNSRSEMNVSTLELGDSALYLCASSLGRGYGYTFGSGTRLTVV.